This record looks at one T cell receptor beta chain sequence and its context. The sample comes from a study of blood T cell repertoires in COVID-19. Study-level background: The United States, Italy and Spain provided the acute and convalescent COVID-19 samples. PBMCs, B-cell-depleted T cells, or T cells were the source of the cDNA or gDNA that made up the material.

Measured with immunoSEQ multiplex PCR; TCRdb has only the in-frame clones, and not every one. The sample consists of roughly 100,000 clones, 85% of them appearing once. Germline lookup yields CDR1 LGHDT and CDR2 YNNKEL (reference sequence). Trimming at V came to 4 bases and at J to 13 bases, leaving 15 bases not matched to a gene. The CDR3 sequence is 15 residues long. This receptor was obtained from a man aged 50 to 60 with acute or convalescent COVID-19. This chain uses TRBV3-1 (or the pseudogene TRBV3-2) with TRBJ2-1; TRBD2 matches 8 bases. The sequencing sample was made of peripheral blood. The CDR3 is CASSRSGLVNFDQFF. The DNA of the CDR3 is TGTGCCAGCAGCCGTTCGGGACTAGTGAATTTTGATCAGTTCTTC.